The rows below give T cell receptor beta chains drawn from one sample of a study of STAT5B mutations in CD4+ large granular lymphocyte leukemia. Sequenced by immunoSEQ multiplex PCR; TCRdb stores in-frame clones only, minus some. The sample has about 24,000 clones, about two thirds seen once. The specimen sequenced was CD4+ T cells from blood buffy coats. These receptors all stem from a human donor in good health. CDR3s include the opening cysteine and the closing phenylalanine or tryptophan. D genes are given only for firm matches. The size entry is marked missing in some rows and otherwise reads once, few, many or a size class.

V	J	size	D	DNA	CDR3
TRBV18	TRBJ1-1	once	-	TGTGCCAGCTCACCGGCATCAGGGATCACTGAAGCTTTCTTT	CASSPASGITEAFF
TRBV4-1	TRBJ2-7	-	-	TGCGCCAGCAGCCAAGCTAGAGGGGCCTACGAGCAGTACTTC	CASSQARGAYEQYF
TRBV18	TRBJ1-1	few	-	TGTGCCAGCTCTCCAAAGACAGGATCCACTGAAGCTTTCTTT	CASSPKTGSTEAFF
TRBV5-6	TRBJ2-3	-	TRBD2	TGTGCCAGCAGCTTGTGGGGGACTAGCGGAGATACGCAGTATTTT	CASSLWGTSGDTQYF
TRBV28	TRBJ2-7	-	-	TGTGCCAGCAGTTTAGGCGGTTCCCTTTACGAGCAGTACTTC	CASSLGGSLYEQYF
TRBV28	TRBJ2-7	-	-	TGTGCCAGCAGTTTCAGGCAGGGGGGGACCTACGAGCAGTACTTC	CASSFRQGGTYEQYF
TRBV4-2	TRBJ2-2	-	-	TGTGCCAGCAGCCAAGGGTCTTTGAACACCGGGGAGCTGTTTTTT	CASSQGSLNTGELFF
TRBV14	TRBJ1-1	-	-	TGTGCCAGCAACAGGGCCCAGAACACTGAAGCTTTCTTT	CASNRAQNTEAFF
TRBV4-1	TRBJ2-2	-	TRBD1	TGCGCCAGCAGCCAAGCGAGGACAGGGTACACCGGGGAGCTGTTTTTT	CASSQARTGYTGELFF
TRBV7-2	TRBJ1-1	few	TRBD1	TGTGCCAGCAGCTTGACAGGGGGGACTGAAGCTTTCTTT	CASSLTGGTEAFF
TRBV5-6	TRBJ1-1	-	-	TGTGCCAGCAGCTTGGAGGTTAGCACTGAAGCTTTCTTT	CASSLEVSTEAFF
TRBV5-6	TRBJ2-7	-	TRBD1	TGTGCCAGCAGCTGGAGGGACAGGGGATTAGAGGAGCAGTACTTC	CASSWRDRGLEEQYF
TRBV2	TRBJ1-5	once	-	TGTGCCAGCAGAACCGAAGGGAGCAATCAGCCCCAGCATTTT	CASRTEGSNQPQHF
TRBV6-5	TRBJ1-1	-	TRBD1	TGTGCCAGCAGGGGACAGGGGGCTGGTGACACTGAAGCTTTCTTT	CASRGQGAGDTEAFF
TRBV28	TRBJ1-2	few	-	TGTGCCAGCACCGAACAGGGCTACTATGGCTACACCTTC	CASTEQGYYGYTF
TRBV10-3	TRBJ2-5	-	-	TGTGCCATCAGTGACGGTCAAGAGACCCAGTACTTC	CAISDGQETQYF
TRBV7-8	TRBJ2-1	-	TRBD2	TGTGCCAGCAGCTTGGGCGGGGGGGCGGGCAATGAGCAGTTCTTC	CASSLGGGAGNEQFF
TRBV6-1	TRBJ2-7	-	TRBD2	TGTGCCAGCAGTGAAGCGCTCGGGACTAGCGGACTCTCCTACGAGCAGTACTTC	CASSEALGTSGLSYEQYF
TRBV30	TRBJ1-5	-	-	TGTGCCTGGAGTATATCGCGGAATCAGCCCCAGCATTTT	CAWSISRNQPQHF
TRBV4-3	TRBJ2-1	-	-	TGCGCCAGCAGCCAAGAGGGGGGGCCCCGTGAGCAGTTCTTC	CASSQEGGPREQFF
TRBV6-5	TRBJ1-4	-	TRBD1	TGTGCCAGCAGTTACTCTGCGACAGGGGCTAGTGAAAAACTGTTTTTT	CASSYSATGASEKLFF
TRBV28	TRBJ2-5	-	-	TGTGCCAGCAAACAGACAGGCCGCCCGACCCAGTACTTC	CASKQTGRPTQYF
TRBV9	TRBJ1-6	-	-	TGTGCCAGCAGCCCGGGACATTCACCCCTCCACTTT	CASSPGHSPLHF
TRBV7-9	TRBJ2-7	-	-	TGTGCCAGCAGCTTAGGGCCGGAGCAGTACTTC	CASSLGPEQYF
TRBV7-2	TRBJ1-1	-	TRBD1	TGTGCCAGCGGTACAGGGGCAATTGAAGCTTTCTTT	CASGTGAIEAFF
TRBV23-1	TRBJ1-2	few	-	TGCGCCAGCAGTGAAGGGATTGACTATGGCTACACCTTC	CASSEGIDYGYTF
TRBV4-1	TRBJ1-6	-	TRBD1	TGCGCCAGCAGCCAAGTTGGAGGACAGGGAAGGGCACCCCTCCACTTT	CASSQVGGQGRAPLHF
TRBV5-4	TRBJ2-1	-	-	TGTGCCAGCAGCCAGGGTGGGGGCCGGAGCTCCTACAATGAGCAGTTCTTC	CASSQGGGRSSYNEQFF
TRBV28	TRBJ1-4	-	TRBD1	TGTGCCAGCAGTACAGGGGGTGCAACTAATGAAAAACTGTTTTTT	CASSTGGATNEKLFF
TRBV18	TRBJ2-7	-	TRBD1	TGTGCCAGCTCAACGGGACAGTCAAGCTCCTACGAGCAGTACTTC	CASSTGQSSSYEQYF
TRBV2	TRBJ1-2	-	TRBD1	TGTGCCAGCAGCGGATACTCCGGGACAGGGAGATATGGCTACACCTTC	CASSGYSGTGRYGYTF
TRBV7-2	TRBJ2-1	-	-	TGTGCCAGCAGCCAGTGGCCCCCGGGATTCTCCTACAATGAGCAGTTCTTC	CASSQWPPGFSYNEQFF
TRBV2	TRBJ2-1	-	-	TGTGCCAGCAGTGAAGGCAGTGGAACCCAGTTCTTC	CASSEGSGTQFF
TRBV4-2	TRBJ2-7	-	TRBD1	TGTGCCAGCAGCCAAGCGACGCAAGGGGGCTTTGCCTACGAGCAGTACTTC	CASSQATQGGFAYEQYF
TRBV7-9	TRBJ2-5	-	TRBD1	TGTGCCAGCGCAACAGGGGGCGCCCAGTACTTC	CASATGGAQYF
TRBV2	TRBJ2-7	few	-	TGTGCCAGCAGTCCAGGGGCCGTGGGTGAGCAGTACTTC	CASSPGAVGEQYF
TRBV28	TRBJ2-5	-	TRBD1	TGTGCCAGCAGGGTCCCGGGACAGGGGGCTGGGGAGCAGTACTTC	CASRVPGQGAGEQYF
TRBV2	TRBJ2-5	once	TRBD1	TGTGCCAGCACCTCCCCTCCGGGGACAGGGGTTCAAGAGACCCAGTACTTC	CASTSPPGTGVQETQYF
TRBV7-3	TRBJ2-6	few	TRBD1	TGTGCCAGCAGCTTAAGGGCCAGGATGGGACAGGGATTCTCTGGGGCCAACGTCCTGACTTTC	CASSLRARMGQGFSGANVLTF
TRBV4-2	TRBJ2-1	-	TRBD2	TGTGCCAGCAGCCAAGCTAGCGGGGTGACCTACAATGAGCAGTTCTTC	CASSQASGVTYNEQFF
TRBV2	TRBJ1-5	-	-	TGTGCCAGCAGTGGAGGGAGGGGACGCCAGCCCCAGCATTTT	CASSGGRGRQPQHF
TRBV5-4	TRBJ2-4	-	TRBD1	TGTGCCAGCAGCGTTGGACAGGACGAAGCCAAAAACATTCAGTACTTC	CASSVGQDEAKNIQYF
TRBV19	TRBJ1-1	few	-	TGTGCCAGTAAGGAGATCCAGGGGAGGAACACTGAAGCTTTCTTT	CASKEIQGRNTEAFF
TRBV6-5	TRBJ1-1	-	-	TGTGCCAGCTCCAAGTTATTAAACACTGAAGCTTTCTTT	CASSKLLNTEAFF
TRBV4-3	TRBJ1-5	-	-	TGCGCCAGCAGCCAACGGACTGAGCCGAATCAGCCCCAGCATTTT	CASSQRTEPNQPQHF